The T cell receptor (beta chain) under discussion was sequenced for a study of human T cells and chemical hapten exposure. Indicated time point: pre-sensitization, week 0. Treatment in this sample: therapeutic diphenylcyclopropenone sensitization with weekly scalp DPC. Broader study findings: Expanded TCRs produced significantly more large CDR3 similarity clusters than controls did.

Trimming shortened V by 3 bases and J by 7 bases, and 19 bases separated the two germline ends. Germline V gene data show CDR1 as ENHRY and CDR2 as SYGVKD. This CDR3 is 15 amino acids long. The library tagged each cDNA molecule with unique molecular identifiers. As handled by the study authors: Sequenced samples showed a median of 95,638 TCRs each, with counts running from around 20,000 to 690,000. TCRdb reprocessed the RACE reads via MiXCR and lists one record per CDR3 protein. The V and J calls and clone size are TCRdb's, not the authors'. This repertoire shows 300,000 to 450,000 distinct CDR3 sequences, 5% to 6.5% found once; its top ten account for approximately 2.4%. This clonotype has a handful of counts. Its specificity is unknown.

The receptor was derived from a woman between 45 and 60 years old with alopecia areata. Some clones in this sample may be carry-over from other donors' samples. The chain is built from TRBV10-3 and TRBJ2-7, with unresolved D. The material sequenced was whole blood, taken in connection with sensitization to the hapten diphenylcyclopropenone (DPC). CDR3 residues: CAISELAETLAEQYF. CDR3 coding DNA: TGTGCCATCAGTGAACTGGCCGAAACCTTGGCTGAGCAGTACTTC.